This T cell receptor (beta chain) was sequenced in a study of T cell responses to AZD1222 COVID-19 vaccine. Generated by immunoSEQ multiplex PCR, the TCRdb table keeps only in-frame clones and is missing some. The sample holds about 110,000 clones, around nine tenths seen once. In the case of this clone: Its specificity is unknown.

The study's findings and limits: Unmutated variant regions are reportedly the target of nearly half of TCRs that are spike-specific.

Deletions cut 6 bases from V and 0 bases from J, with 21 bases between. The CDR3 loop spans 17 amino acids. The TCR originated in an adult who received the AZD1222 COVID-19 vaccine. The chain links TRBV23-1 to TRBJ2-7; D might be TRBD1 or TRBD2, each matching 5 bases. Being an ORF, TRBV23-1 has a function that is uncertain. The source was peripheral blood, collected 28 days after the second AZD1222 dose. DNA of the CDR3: TGCGCCAGCAGGACCAAGTTAGGGACGTTTAGCTCCTACGAGCAGTACTTC. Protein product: CASRTKLGTFSSYEQYF.